A single T cell receptor (beta chain) is shown here with its context. Germline V gives CDR1 SNHLY, CDR2 FYNNEI. This CDR3 region has 18 residues. The V gene lost 3 bases and the J gene lost 0 bases, with 20 bases spanning the gap. The data were obtained in a study of blood T cell repertoires in COVID-19. Study context: Acute and convalescent COVID-19 samples came from the United States, Italy and Spain. Sources were T cells, B-cell-depleted T cells, or PBMCs; the material itself was cDNA or gDNA.

As processed by the authors: Nucleated cell number was recorded as an estimate derived from reference gene primer amplification. The protocol was immunoSEQ multiplex PCR, while the TCRdb copy is restricted to in-frame clones and leaves out a portion. V, J and clone size were drawn from that table, and D and trimming were deduced from the DNA. Of about 210,000 clones listed, about 79% are singletons. This sequence was found in a man aged 35-49 years who had recovered from COVID-19. The rearrangement links TRBV2 to TRBJ1-1; possibly TRBD1 for D (6 bases). The specimen sequenced was peripheral blood. The CDR3 DNA follows: TGTGCCAGCAGTGATTGGGCAGGGGATGAAGCCCTGAACACTGAAGCTTTCTTT. Its translation: CASSDWAGDEALNTEAFF.